A single sample is the source of the 14 T cell receptor beta chains below, sequenced in a study of T cell responses to AZD1222 COVID-19 vaccine (dated by TCRdb to the early 2020s). In light of the paper, this sample's time point label describes: about 28 days (+/-7) after the second vaccine dose. The library was built by means of the immunoSEQ multiplex PCR assay. What TCRdb holds here is the immuneACCESS table cut down to in-frame rearrangements. Part of the clones is not present; checked against another copy, under half of the missing clones reflect an unresolved V gene, and the others are unexplained. For this sample the table gives more than 70,000 clones, of which under 95% were detected only once. The biggest ten clones account for around 26% of the sample. Specimen: peripheral blood, collected 28 days after the second AZD1222 dose. These receptors were collected from an adult who received the AZD1222 COVID-19 vaccine.

V is TRBV7-9 and J is TRBJ2-7, with a tentative D call TRBD2 (5 bases). This CDR3 is 14 amino acids long. The germline CDR1 and CDR2 sequences are SEHNR and FQNEAQ (reference sequence). Between the trimmed V and J ends, which lost 0 bases and 0 bases, there was a span of 6 bases. The CDR3 loop reads CASSLASASYEQYF. The CDR3 DNA follows: TGTGCCAGCAGCTTAGCTAGCGCCTCCTACGAGCAGTACTTC.

With respect to this clone: The sample has other DNA sequences that encode this CDR3 too. V gene TRBV28 combines with J gene TRBJ1-2; D gene unclear. Germline V gives CDR1 MDHEN, CDR2 SYDVKM. Trimming pared 2 bases from V and 2 bases from J, leaving 6 bases between. CDR3 size: 13 residues. CDR3 residues: CASSLGQNYGYTF. CDR3 coding DNA: TGTGCCAGCAGTTTAGGGCAGAACTATGGCTACACCTTC.

In nucleotides, the CDR3 is TGTGCCAGCAGATACATGGATGAGCAGTTCTTC. Its protein product is CASRYMDEQFF. The genes are TRBV6-4 and TRBJ2-1; D gene ambiguous. V was shortened by 6 bases and J by 8 bases, with 8 bases between the two germline ends. CDR1 is MRHNA, CDR2 SNTAGT, per germline. This CDR3 contains 11 residues.

This chain connects TRBV30 to TRBJ2-7; possible D gene TRBD1, 5 bases. There are 14 residues in the CDR3. Germline CDR1 and CDR2: GTSNPN and SVGIG (reference sequence). Deletions cut 6 bases from V and 0 bases from J, with 15 bases between. For the CDR3, the DNA is TGTGCCTGCCAATACAGGACACACTCCTACGAGCAGTACTTC. It is translated as CACQYRTHSYEQYF.

The chain carries TRBV4-2 and TRBJ1-5; D is ambiguous. Per the germline V gene, CDR1 is LGHNA and CDR2 is YNFKEQ. Trimming removed 0 bases from V and 3 bases from J, with 15 bases in between. CDR3 length: 17 amino acids. This CDR3 reads CASSQEVVRDDNQPQHF. CDR3 nucleotide sequence: TGTGCCAGCAGCCAAGAAGTGGTAAGGGATGACAATCAGCCCCAGCATTTT.

This clone was observed a few times. This chain connects TRBV21-1 to TRBJ1-5; the table's D call of TRBD1 was not tested on the DNA. TRBV21-1 is described as a pseudogene. The CDR3 runs to 16 residues. CDR3 bases: TGTGCCACCCCTGAACTCGGACAGGGGGCTGATCAGCCCCAGCATTTT. Protein: CATPELGQGADQPQHF.

The V and J genes are TRBV29-1 and TRBJ1-2, with D unresolved. Trimming cost V 5 bases and J 8 bases, with 15 bases left between them. This CDR3 contains 12 residues. Germline V gene sequence: CDR1 SQVTM, CDR2 ANQGSEA. DNA for the CDR3: TGCAGCGTTTTAGTCTATTCGGAGGGCTACACCTTC. Its protein product is CSVLVYSEGYTF.

The table lists this clone with a count of one. The V call is TRBV5-4, the J call TRBJ2-7, with 7 bases matching TRBD2. This CDR3 region has 15 residues. Germline CDR1 is SGHNT and CDR2 is YYREEE (reference sequence). V lost 5 bases and J lost 0; bases outside the gene matches: 8. Here the CDR3 reads CASSGGGASSYEQYF. The CDR3 DNA is TGTGCCAGCAGTGGGGGGGGAGCGAGCTCCTACGAGCAGTACTTC.

V is TRBV5-1 and J is TRBJ2-3; TRBD2 agrees at 9 bases. CDR3 length equals 17 residues. J lost 1 base, V lost 0 bases, and 6 bases had no gene match. Germline CDR1 and CDR2: SGHRS and YFSETQ. The CDR3 sequence is CASSLGASGEGTDTQYF. CDR3 sequence (DNA): TGCGCCAGCAGCTTGGGAGCTAGCGGGGAAGGCACAGATACGCAGTATTTT.

The chain uses TRBV28 and TRBJ2-7, with TRBD2 matching over 11 bases. The V gene end was trimmed by 6 bases and the J gene end by 7 bases; junction bases not matched to a gene: 14. Germline loops: CDR1 MDHEN, CDR2 SYDVKM. The CDR3 sequence is 16 residues long. The chain's CDR3 is CASRPGLAVTRGEQYF. CDR3 coding DNA: TGTGCCAGCAGACCGGGACTAGCGGTGACGAGGGGGGAGCAGTACTTC.

The chain joins TRBV27 to TRBJ1-4; possible D gene TRBD1, 6 bases. This CDR3 spans 14 amino acids. CDR1 MNHEY and CDR2 SMNVEV come from the germline V gene (reference sequence). The ends were cut back, 4 bases at V and 7 bases at J, with 13 bases in the middle. In DNA, the CDR3 is TGTGCCAGCAGTTGGGCCGGGGGCTTTGAAAAACTGTTTTTT. Translating it yields CASSWAGGFEKLFF.

The V call is TRBV5-1, the J call TRBJ2-3; 8 bases are shared with TRBD2. This CDR3 comprises 14 residues. Germline-derived CDR1 and CDR2 are SGHRS and YFSETQ. Germline trimming cut 0 bases from V and 5 bases from J; bases unmatched to any gene: 2. This chain's CDR3 is CASSLVLAGDTQYF. DNA of the CDR3: TGCGCCAGCAGCTTGGTCCTAGCGGGAGATACGCAGTATTTT.

The chain couples TRBV28 to TRBJ1-5; 8 bases are a match to TRBD1. Trimming removed 2 bases from V and 2 bases from J; junction bases left unmatched: 2. Looked up from germline, CDR1 is MDHEN and CDR2 is SYDVKM. This CDR3 region has 15 residues. Here the CDR3 reads CASSLEQGGNQPQHF. The CDR3 nucleotides read TGTGCCAGCAGTTTAGAACAGGGGGGCAATCAGCCCCAGCATTTT. Full variable domain (outside the CDR3, taken from reference TRBV28 and TRBJ1-5): DVKVTQSSRYLVKRTGEKVFLECVQDMDHENMFWYRQDPGLGLRLIYFSYDVKMKEKGDIPEGYSVSREKKERFSLILESASTNQTSMYLCASSLEQGGNQPQHFGDGTRLSIL.

The J gene is TRBJ2-7, the V gene TRBV4-3; 8 nucleotides align to TRBD1. Germline CDR1 reads LGHNA; CDR2 reads YSLEER. Germline trimming cut 2 bases from V and 5 bases from J; bases unmatched to any gene: 8. The CDR3 is 15 amino acids. Here the CDR3 DNA reads TGCGCCAGCAGCCAAACGACAGGGGTGGTAAACGAGCAGTACTTC. Translation: CASSQTTGVVNEQYF.